This T cell receptor beta chain is drawn from a study of early T cells in non-severe SARS-CoV-2 infection. Overall study: Chains were unpaired, as sequencing was done on bulk RNA from unsorted whole blood. Findings and limits, study-wide: Anti-spike CD8 specificities were favored by VDJdb matching, whose results missed private and CD4 specificities.

Individually, cDNA molecules had unique molecular identifiers attached to them. Each CDR3 protein is one row after TCRdb ran MiXCR on the 5' RACE reads. The data contain 27,000 or so distinct CDR3 sequences, roughly 7.2% of them seen just once; the ten biggest clones take up approximately 35%. This clonotype was counted at least ten times. Its antigen is currently unknown. Specimen: whole blood. This clonotype was obtained from an adult who was a healthcare worker with PCR-confirmed SARS-CoV-2 infection or an uninfected control (not recorded which).

CDR3 amino acids: CASSLFLQPANEQFF. For the CDR3, the DNA is TGTGCCAGCAGCTTATTTCTCCAACCGGCCAATGAGCAGTTCTTC. This chain connects TRBV7-2 to TRBJ2-1, with no clear D. With 2 bases removed from V and 6 bases from J, the gap between germline ends came to 14 bases. CDR3 length: 15 amino acids. Germline CDR1 is SGHTA and CDR2 is FQGNSA.